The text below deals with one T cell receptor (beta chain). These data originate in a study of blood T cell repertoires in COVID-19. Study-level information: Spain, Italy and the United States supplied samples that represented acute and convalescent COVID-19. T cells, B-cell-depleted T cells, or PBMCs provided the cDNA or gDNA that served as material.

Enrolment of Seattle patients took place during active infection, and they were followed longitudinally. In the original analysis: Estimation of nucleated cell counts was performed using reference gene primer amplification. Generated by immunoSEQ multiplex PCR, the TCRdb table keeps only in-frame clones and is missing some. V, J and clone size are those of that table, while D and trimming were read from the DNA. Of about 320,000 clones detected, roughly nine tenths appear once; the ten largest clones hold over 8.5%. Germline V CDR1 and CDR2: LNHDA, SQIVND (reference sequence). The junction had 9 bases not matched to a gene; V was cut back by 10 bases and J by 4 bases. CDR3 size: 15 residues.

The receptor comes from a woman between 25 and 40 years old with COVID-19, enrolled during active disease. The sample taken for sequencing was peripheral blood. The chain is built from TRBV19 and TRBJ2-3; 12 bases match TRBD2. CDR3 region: CATRLAGAGADTQYF. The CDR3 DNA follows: TGTGCCACCAGACTAGCGGGGGCCGGAGCAGATACGCAGTATTTT.